This is a list of T cell receptor beta chains from one sample in a study of identical twins. From the 5' RACE reads, TCRdb called clonotypes with MiXCR, one entry per CDR3 protein. The sample lists about 550,000 distinct CDR3 sequences, about a fifth occurring once. This sample was also put to use in a study of yellow fever vaccine responses in identical twins.

The specimen was CD4+ T cells sorted from blood. Receptor source: a young woman in good health. Each CDR3 is given with its conserved first and last residue.

J gene	V gene	CDR3 protein
TRBJ2-7	TRBV27	CASRQTGGPQYF
TRBJ2-2	TRBV5-1	CASSLVGQGNTGELFF
TRBJ2-6	TRBV6-1	CATDVGLSGANVLTF
TRBJ2-7	TRBV11-2	CASSSAWTSGRYEQYF
TRBJ2-1	TRBV5-1	CASSFDAGSEQFF
TRBJ2-5	TRBV6-2/TRBV6-3	CASTFPAVGGETQYF
TRBJ2-2	TRBV7-8	CGVGQGFTGELFF
TRBJ2-3	TRBV2	CASISGRAADTQYF
TRBJ1-1	TRBV24-1	CATSDSTGVTNTEAFF
TRBJ2-5	TRBV6-5	CASSYSALTGGETQYF
TRBJ2-2	TRBV9	CASSAFGSGSGTGELFF
TRBJ2-7	TRBV20-1	CSASGMGYEQYF
TRBJ1-5	TRBV4-2	CASSFEYRGSNQPQHF
TRBJ1-4	TRBV10-2	CASWDNEKLFF
TRBJ2-3	TRBV3-1	CASSRTPGETDTQYF
TRBJ1-1	TRBV9	CASSVAGGAQTEAFF
TRBJ2-3	TRBV2	CASSAQGLADF
TRBJ2-2	TRBV20-1	CSARRSGDNTGELFF
TRBJ1-1	TRBV24-1	CATSDFHGEAFF
TRBJ2-1	TRBV12-3/TRBV12-4	CASSLNRIGGSGSVVRNNEQFF
TRBJ2-1	TRBV29-1	CSVFERDRGRNEQFF
TRBJ2-3	TRBV10-2	CASRGGGATDTQYF
TRBJ1-1	TRBV6-5	CASSTGEGKAFF
TRBJ1-5	TRBV24-1	CATSDSTQPQHF
TRBJ2-3	TRBV11-2	CASSSHSDTQYF
TRBJ1-3	TRBV11-2	CASSFGGVDTIYF
TRBJ2-1	TRBV20-1	CSASSYLAGVGNEQFF
TRBJ1-2	TRBV2	CASSEGRPMDYGYTF
TRBJ2-5	TRBV11-2	CASSLEALAGGRETQYF
TRBJ1-1	TRBV4-1	CASSQDRTVEAFF
TRBJ2-7	TRBV2	CASTPDSPTYEQYF
TRBJ1-5	TRBV2	CAAGPGVGNQPQHF
TRBJ2-1	TRBV10-3	CAISSLVGAGGNEQFF
TRBJ2-7	TRBV6-1	CASSLSRTNYEQYF
TRBJ2-7	TRBV6-5	CASSYSGLAGDEQYF
TRBJ2-2	TRBV5-1	CASSLAQLAVNTGELFF
TRBJ2-1	TRBV10-3	CAIRITSGTRYDAYNEQFF
TRBJ2-5	TRBV12-3/TRBV12-4	CASSPSGGRGETQYF
TRBJ2-1	TRBV7-2	CASSLAAGGNNEQFF
TRBJ2-7	TRBV20-1	CSASPSWLAGSEQYF
TRBJ2-1	TRBV11-2	CASSTRSDGLYNEQFF
TRBJ1-1	TRBV3-1	CASKFGDTEAFF
TRBJ2-1	TRBV28	CASTPMGQGEQFF
TRBJ1-5	TRBV12-3/TRBV12-4	CASRTGTLLGPQHF
TRBJ2-1	TRBV20-1	CSARLSGKVEQFF
TRBJ2-3	TRBV10-3	CAARGQDYTDTQYF
TRBJ2-7	TRBV11-2	CASSPRTGWAYEQYF
TRBJ2-1	TRBV6-5	CASSYSREVYNEQFF
TRBJ2-1	TRBV3-1	CASSQDGTSGSHEQFF
TRBJ1-1	TRBV5-1	CASSFDRVTTEAFF
TRBJ2-1	TRBV19	CASRGGGGVYEQFF